What follows describes a single T cell receptor beta chain. The sample carries other DNA sequences with the same CDR3. Germline V gives CDR1 SGHRS, CDR2 YFSETQ. The CDR3 is 13 residues long. V lost 6 bases to trimming and J lost 4 bases; unmatched junction nucleotides: 5. In the original workflow: Amplified reference gene primers provided the basis for estimating nucleated cell counts. TCRdb keeps only in-frame clones here, not all; method: immunoSEQ multiplex PCR. V, J and clone size are taken as reported in that table, and D and trimming were inferred from the DNA itself. The sample has about 400,000 clones, around nine tenths seen once. The record originates from a study of blood T cell repertoires in COVID-19. At the level of the study: Samples came from the United States, Italy and Spain, spanning acute and convalescent COVID-19. PBMCs, B-cell-depleted T cells, or T cells were the source of the cDNA or gDNA that made up the material.

Sequences were obtained from peripheral blood. This receptor was taken from a human donor in a cohort sampled during active COVID-19. The V gene is TRBV5-1, the J gene TRBJ1-1; the match to TRBD1 covers 8 bases. CDR3 protein: CASKQGEGTEAFF. CDR3 sequence (DNA): TGCGCCAGCAAACAGGGGGAGGGCACTGAAGCTTTCTTT.